Each of the 10 T cell receptor beta chains below was sequenced from the same sample in a study of blood T cells in healthy people across ages. Through a sample-barcoded 5' primer and a J-beta primer mix, a second PCR was run for roughly 7 to 12 cycles. Using its own MiXCR run on the 5' RACE reads, TCRdb lists one record per CDR3 protein. The sample has 600,000 to 1,000,000 distinct CDR3 sequences; around 25% are singletons. These data also formed part of another study, on T cells of mothers and their children.

Material: blood. The receptors derive from a boy aged 5-17 years in good health.

Of note for this clonotype: Germline is not matched at one junction end, which may reflect a read error. The chain carries TRBV20-1 and TRBJ2-4, with a tentative D call TRBD2 (6 bases). This CDR3 region has 15 residues. Germline V lookup: CDR1 DFQATT, CDR2 SNEGSKA (reference sequence). The CDR3 here is CSAAGSTVTKNIQYF. DNA for the CDR3: TGTAGTGCGGCGGGGTCAACGGTAACCAAAAACATTCAGTACTTC.

This clonotype came up a few times. Because it lacks the conserved phenylalanine or tryptophan at the end, this CDR3 is likely a read error. This chain uses TRBV20-1 with TRBJ1-1; 7 positions agree with TRBD1. The CDR3 is 12 residues long. Germline lookup yields CDR1 DFQATT and CDR2 SNEGSKA (reference sequence). With 5 bases clipped from V and 3 bases from J, the junction kept 3 bases outside the gene matches. The CDR3 loop reads CSAAQGDTEAFL. The CDR3, as DNA: TGCAGTGCTGCTCAGGGGGACACTGAAGCTTTCCTT.

V and J are TRBV21-1 and TRBJ2-6; the table gives TRBD1 as D, unverified against the DNA. TRBV21-1 is annotated as a pseudogene. The CDR3 totals 20 residues. The CDR3 sequence: CASSTKEVGQPSSGANVLTF. CDR3 DNA: TGTGCCAGCAGCACCAAAGAGGTCGGACAGCCTAGCTCTGGGGCCAACGTCCTGACTTTC.

To note about this clonotype: One end of the junction is discordant with germline, which a read error may explain. The rearrangement links TRBV5-1 to TRBJ2-7, with 10 bases aligning to TRBD1. Per the germline V gene, CDR1 is SGHRS and CDR2 is YFSETQ. The CDR3 has 15 residues. The CDR3 DNA is TGCGCCAGCAGCCGCCAGGACAGGGGGGACTACGAGCAGCACTTC. Its protein product is CASSRQDRGDYEQHF.

The V call is TRBV14, the J call TRBJ1-6; possibly TRBD1 for D (5 bases). This CDR3 region has 15 residues. Germline V gene lookup returns CDR1 SGHDN and CDR2 FVKESK. Trimming took 1 base from V and 7 from J, leaving 11 bases between them. The CDR3 region is CASSQAGTENSPLHF. The CDR3, as DNA: TGTGCCAGCAGCCAAGCTGGGACGGAAAATTCACCCCTCCACTTT.

The rearrangement uses TRBV5-1 and TRBJ2-3, with D unresolved. Germline values: CDR1 SGHRS, CDR2 YFSETQ. Trimming cost V 3 bases and J 6 bases, with 23 bases left between them. The CDR3 runs 17 residues. The DNA of the CDR3 is TGCGCCAGCAGCTCGACCACACTGAGTCTTGGGATCGATACGCAGTATTTT. As protein: CASSSTTLSLGIDTQYF.

V and J are TRBV12-3 or TRBV12-4 and TRBJ1-2; possible D gene TRBD1, 5 bases. The CDR3 is 14 residues long. V gave up 6 bases and J gave up 2 bases, with 13 bases separating them. The CDR3 DNA reads as TGTGCCAGCAGCAATCTCACAGGCAACTATGGCTACACCTTC. It encodes CASSNLTGNYGYTF.

The V call is TRBV20-1, the J call TRBJ2-5; TRBD2 matches at 8 bases. With 0 bases clipped from V and 1 base from J, the junction kept 7 bases outside the gene matches. CDR1 is DFQATT, CDR2 SNEGSKA, per germline (reference sequence). CDR3 length equals 16 residues. CDR3 residues: CSARDWRRGAQETQYF. The CDR3 DNA reads TGCAGTGCTAGAGATTGGCGGCGGGGGGCCCAAGAGACCCAGTACTTC.

The chain employs TRBV20-1 and TRBJ2-1; 13 bases fit TRBD2. V shed 2 bases, J shed 1 base, and the junction held 11 bases outside the gene matches. Germline CDR1 DFQATT, CDR2 SNEGSKA (reference sequence). The CDR3 spans 19 residues. CDR3 region: CSARQPILAGGSSYNEQFF. The CDR3 DNA reads as TGCAGTGCTAGACAACCCATACTAGCGGGAGGGTCTTCCTACAATGAGCAGTTCTTC.

In its sample, this clonotype was seen a few times. The V call is TRBV29-1, the J call TRBJ1-2, with 7 positions matching TRBD1. Germline assignment: CDR1 SQVTM and CDR2 ANQGSEA. V trimming: 5 bases; J trimming: 2 bases; junction bases outside the gene matches: 5. The CDR3 covers 13 residues. CDR3 protein: CSVRDSSNYGYTF. The CDR3, as DNA: TGCAGCGTTAGGGACAGTTCGAACTATGGCTACACCTTC.